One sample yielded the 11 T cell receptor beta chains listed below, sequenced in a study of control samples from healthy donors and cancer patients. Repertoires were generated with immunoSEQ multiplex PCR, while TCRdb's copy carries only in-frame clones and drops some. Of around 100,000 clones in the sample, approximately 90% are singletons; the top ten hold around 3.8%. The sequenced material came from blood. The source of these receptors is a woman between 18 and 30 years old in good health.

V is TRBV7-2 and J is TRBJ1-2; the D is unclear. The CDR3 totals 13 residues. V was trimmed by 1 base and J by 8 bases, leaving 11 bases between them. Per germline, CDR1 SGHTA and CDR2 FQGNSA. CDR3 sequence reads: CASSLGGARGYTF. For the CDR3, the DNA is TGTGCCAGCAGCTTAGGAGGAGCACGCGGCTACACCTTC.

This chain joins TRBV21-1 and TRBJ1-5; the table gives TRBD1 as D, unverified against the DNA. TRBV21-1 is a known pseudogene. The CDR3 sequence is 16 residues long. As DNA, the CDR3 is TGTGCCAGCAGCCGACAGGGGCTAAAGTTCAATCAGCCCCAGCATTTT. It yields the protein CASSRQGLKFNQPQHF.

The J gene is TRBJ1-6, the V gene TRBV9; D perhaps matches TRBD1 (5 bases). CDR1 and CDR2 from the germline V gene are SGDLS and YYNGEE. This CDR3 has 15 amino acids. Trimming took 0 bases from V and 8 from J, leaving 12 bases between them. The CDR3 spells CASSVVGRTDSPLHF. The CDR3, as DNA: TGTGCCAGCAGCGTAGTGGGACGGACCGATTCACCCCTCCACTTT.

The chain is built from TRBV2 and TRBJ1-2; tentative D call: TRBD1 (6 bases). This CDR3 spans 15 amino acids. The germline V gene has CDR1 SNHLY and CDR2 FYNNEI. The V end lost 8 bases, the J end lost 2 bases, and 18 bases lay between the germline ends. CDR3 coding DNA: TGTGCCAGCCTAATCGTCCCAGGGGAGAACTATGGCTACACCTTC. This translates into CASLIVPGENYGYTF. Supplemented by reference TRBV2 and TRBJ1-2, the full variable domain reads EPEVTQTPSHQVTQMGQEVILRCVPISNHLYFYWYRQILGQKVEFLVSFYNNEISEKSEIFDDQFSVERPDGSNFTLKIRSTKLEDSAMYFCASLIVPGENYGYTFGSGTRLTVV.

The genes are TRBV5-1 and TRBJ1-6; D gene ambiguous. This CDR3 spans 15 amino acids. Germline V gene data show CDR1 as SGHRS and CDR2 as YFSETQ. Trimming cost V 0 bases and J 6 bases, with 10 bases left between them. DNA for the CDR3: TGCGCCAGCAGCTTGGAAAGTAACTTTAATTCACCCCTCCACTTT. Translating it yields CASSLESNFNSPLHF.

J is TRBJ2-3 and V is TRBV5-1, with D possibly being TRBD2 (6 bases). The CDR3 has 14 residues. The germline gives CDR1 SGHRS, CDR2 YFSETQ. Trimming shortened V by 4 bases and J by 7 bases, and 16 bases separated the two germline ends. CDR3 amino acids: CASSAGPPPNTQYF. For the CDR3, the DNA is TGCGCCAGCAGCGCGGGGCCACCCCCGAATACGCAGTATTTT.

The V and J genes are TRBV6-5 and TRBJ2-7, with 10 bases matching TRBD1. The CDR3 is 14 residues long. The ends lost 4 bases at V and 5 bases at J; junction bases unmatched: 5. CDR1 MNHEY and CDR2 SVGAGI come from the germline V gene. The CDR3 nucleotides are TGTGCCAGCAGTTCCGGGACAGGGGAGAACGAGCAGTACTTC. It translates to CASSSGTGENEQYF.

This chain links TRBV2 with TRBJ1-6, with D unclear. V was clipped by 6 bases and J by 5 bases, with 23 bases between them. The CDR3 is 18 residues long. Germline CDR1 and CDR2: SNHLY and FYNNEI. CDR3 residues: CASRVLFPRDHHNSPLHF. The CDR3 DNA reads TGTGCCAGCAGGGTCCTATTCCCTAGAGACCATCATAATTCACCCCTCCACTTT.

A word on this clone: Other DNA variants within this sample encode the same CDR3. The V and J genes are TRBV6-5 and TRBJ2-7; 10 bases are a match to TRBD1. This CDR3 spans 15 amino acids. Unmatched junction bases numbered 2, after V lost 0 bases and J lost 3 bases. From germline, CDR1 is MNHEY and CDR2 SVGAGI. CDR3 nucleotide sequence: TGTGCCAGCAGTTACTCCGGGACAGGGGACTACGAGCAGTACTTC. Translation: CASSYSGTGDYEQYF.

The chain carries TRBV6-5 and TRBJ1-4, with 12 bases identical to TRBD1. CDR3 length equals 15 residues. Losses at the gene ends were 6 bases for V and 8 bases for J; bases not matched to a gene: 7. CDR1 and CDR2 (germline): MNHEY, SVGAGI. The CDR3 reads CASSFAGTGGEKLFF. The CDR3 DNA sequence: TGTGCCAGCAGCTTCGCCGGGACAGGGGGCGAAAAACTGTTTTTT.

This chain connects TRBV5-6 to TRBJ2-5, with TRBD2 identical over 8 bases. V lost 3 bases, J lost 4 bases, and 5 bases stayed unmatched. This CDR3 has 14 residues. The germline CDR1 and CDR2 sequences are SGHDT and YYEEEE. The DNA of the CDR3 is TGTGCCAGCAGCTACCCAGCGGGGGTAGAGACCCAGTACTTC. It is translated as CASSYPAGVETQYF.